This passage covers 30 T cell receptor beta chains from one sample sequenced in a study of CD8+CD57+ T cells in acquired aplastic anemia. An expansion of CD8+CD57+ cells by flow cytometry had been shown in patients chosen for sequencing. Both TCR beta VDJ combination and CDR3 sequence profiling were carried out. Genomic DNA was the template for this profiling. TCRdb passed the reads through MiXCR, listing each CDR3 protein once. There are 150,000 to 200,000 distinct CDR3 sequences in the sample; over 40% occur only once, and about 1.7% lies in the top ten. Sample: sorted CD4+, CD8+, or CD8+CD57+ T cells (not recorded which) from PBMCs. These TCRs come from a human donor with aplastic anemia.

V and J are TRBV7-3 and TRBJ2-7; perhaps TRBD2 as D (6 bases). The CDR3 totals 15 residues. Germline assignment: CDR1 SGHTA and CDR2 FQGTGA. V lost 5 bases and J 6 bases, leaving 20 bases between the germline ends. The CDR3 coding sequence is TGTGCCAGCAGCGTAGGGGTTAGCGGATACTGCGAGCAGTACTTC. It encodes CASSVGVSGYCEQYF.

This clonotype was detected ten times or more. The genes are TRBV5-5 and TRBJ2-3; 7 nucleotides line up with TRBD1. V lost 5 bases and J lost 3; bases outside the gene matches: 9. Looked up from germline, CDR1 is SGHKS and CDR2 is YYEKEE (reference sequence). The CDR3 totals 15 residues. The DNA of the CDR3 is TGTGCCAGCAGGAAGGGGGCACTCACAACAGATACGCAGTATTTT. It codes for CASRKGALTTDTQYF.

This clonotype was picked up a small number of times. A read error may be the cause here, since a much bigger clone is one base away. This rearrangement joins TRBV7-9 to TRBJ2-5; 10 bases line up with TRBD2. The CDR3 contains 13 residues. Germline values: CDR1 SEHNR, CDR2 FQNEAQ (reference sequence). The CDR3 sequence: CASGLAGVYEQLF. Written as DNA, the CDR3 is TGTGCCAGCGGGCTAGCGGGAGTCTATGAGCAGCTCTTC.

This clonotype was seen at least ten times. V gene TRBV7-2 combines with J gene TRBJ1-2; D possibly corresponds to TRBD1 (6 bases). Germline CDR1 reads SGHTA; CDR2 reads FQGNSA. CDR3 length: 16 residues. V lost 0 bases and J 4 bases, leaving 15 bases between the germline ends. DNA for the CDR3: TGTGCCAGCAGCTTAGCAGGGGGTAAAGTAAGCTATGGCTACACCTTC. This encodes CASSLAGGKVSYGYTF.

This clonotype was counted ten times or more. V usage is TRBV11-2 and J usage is TRBJ1-6; possibly TRBD1 for D (5 bases). This CDR3 has 16 residues. Germline V CDR1 and CDR2: SGHAT, FQNNGV. Trimming pared 1 base from V and 7 bases from J, leaving 14 bases between. CDR3 in amino acids: CASSLGGKGGNSPLHF. DNA for the CDR3: TGTGCCAGCAGCTTAGGGGGGAAGGGTGGGAATTCACCCCTCCACTTT. Looking up the rest from reference TRBV11-2 and TRBJ1-6 gives the full variable domain: EAGVAQSPRYKIIEKRQSVAFWCNPISGHATLYWYQQILGQGPKLLIQFQNNGVVDDSQLPKDRFSAERLKGVDSTLKIQPAKLEDSAVYLCASSLGGKGGNSPLHFGNGTRLTVT.

This clonotype came up many times. The rearrangement links TRBV6-1 to TRBJ1-6; D unclear. The CDR3 has 13 amino acids. V was shortened by 7 bases and J by 7 bases, with 11 bases between the two germline ends. Per germline, CDR1 MNHNS and CDR2 SASEGT. The CDR3, as DNA: TGTGCCAGCACCCAGAGCCACAATTCACCCCTCCACTTT. This codes for CASTQSHNSPLHF.

This clonotype was found many times. The CDR3 loop is CSAPTGRRISYEQYF. Here the CDR3 DNA reads TGCAGTGCTCCAACGGGGAGGAGAATCTCCTACGAGCAGTACTTC. The rearrangement links TRBV20-1 to TRBJ2-7, with D possibly matching TRBD2 (6 bases). CDR3 length equals 15 residues. Deletions cut 5 bases from V and 0 bases from J, with 17 bases between. The germline CDR1 and CDR2 sequences are DFQATT and SNEGSKA (reference sequence).

There are a few counts of this clonotype. The CDR3 loop reads CASSLVGRNYGYTF. The CDR3 nucleotides read TGTGCCAGCAGCTTAGTAGGGCGGAACTATGGCTACACCTTC. The chain is built from TRBV7-9 and TRBJ1-2; D remains ambiguous. The CDR3 consists of 14 residues. Germline CDR1 is SEHNR and CDR2 is FQNEAQ (reference sequence). V lost 1 base, J lost 2 bases, and 8 bases lay in between.

The gene calls are TRBV10-2 and TRBJ1-1; TRBD1 might be the D (6 bases). CDR3 length: 16 amino acids. Germline V lookup: CDR1 WSHSY, CDR2 SAAADI. The V end lost 0 bases, the J end lost 1 base, and 12 bases lay between the germline ends. The CDR3: CASSESTGGGNTEAFF. Written as DNA, the CDR3 is TGCGCCAGCAGTGAGTCGACAGGAGGTGGGAACACTGAAGCTTTCTTT.

Many counts were recorded for this clonotype. The genes are TRBV5-1 and TRBJ1-1; no firm D call. Trimming left V 4 bases short and J 1 base short, with 14 bases between. CDR1 SGHRS and CDR2 YFSETQ come from the germline V gene. The CDR3 totals 15 residues. The CDR3 bases are TGCGCCAGCAGCCCGACTCGAGGACCGAACACTGAAGCTTTCTTT. As protein: CASSPTRGPNTEAFF.

The V call is TRBV11-2, the J call TRBJ1-1; D gene ambiguous. The V and J ends lost 3 bases and 3 bases respectively, with 17 bases between them. CDR1 and CDR2 (germline): SGHAT, FQNNGV. The CDR3 length is 16 residues. The DNA of the CDR3 is TGTGCCAGCAGCTTTAATTTCGACCAGGCGGACACTGAAGCTTTCTTT. It encodes CASSFNFDQADTEAFF.

The chain recombines TRBV25-1 with TRBJ2-1; TRBD1 or TRBD2 may be the D gene (5 bases each). The germline V gene encodes CDR1 MGHDK and CDR2 SYGVNS. CDR3 size: 12 residues. The V end was cut by 6 bases, the J end by 7 bases, with 10 bases between. CDR3 nucleotides: TGTGCCAGCAGCCGAGGGGAGAATGAGCAGTTCTTC. Its protein product is CASSRGENEQFF. Together with reference TRBV25-1 and TRBJ2-1, the CDR3 gives the full variable domain: EADIYQTPRYLVIGTGKKITLECSQTMGHDKMYWYQQDPGMELHLIHYSYGVNSTEKGDLSSESTVSRIRTEHFPLTLESARPSHTSQYLCASSRGENEQFFGPGTRLTVL.

This clonotype was observed many times. The chain combines TRBV20-1 with TRBJ2-3; 11 bases match TRBD2. Germline CDR1 reads DFQATT; CDR2 reads SNEGSKA (reference sequence). This CDR3 is 15 amino acids long. The V and J ends lost 3 bases and 0 bases, in that order; junction bases with no gene match: 2. In nucleotides, the CDR3 is TGCAGTGCTAGTCCTAGCGGGAGGAGCACAGATACGCAGTATTTT. Residues: CSASPSGRSTDTQYF.

The J gene is TRBJ1-2, the V gene TRBV24-1; TRBD1 is a possible D gene (5 bases). The CDR3 has 16 amino acids. Trimming removed 3 bases at V and 7 bases at J, with 20 bases between. CDR1 and CDR2 (germline): KGHDR, SFDVKD. CDR3 region: CATSDPTGDHTAGYTF. The DNA for the CDR3 is TGTGCCACCAGTGATCCCACCGGGGACCACACGGCTGGCTACACCTTC.

In this sample, this clonotype turned up many times. This chain uses TRBV2 with TRBJ1-5, with TRBD1 as a possible D gene (5 bases). This CDR3 spans 13 amino acids. Germline lookup yields CDR1 SNHLY and CDR2 FYNNEI. The V end lost 6 bases, the J end lost 7 bases, and 13 bases lay between the germline ends. The CDR3 spells CASRGQGEQPQHF. The CDR3 DNA follows: TGTGCCAGCAGGGGGCAGGGCGAACAGCCCCAGCATTTT.

The genes are TRBV25-1 and TRBJ1-5, with 8 nucleotides matching TRBD1. Per germline, CDR1 MGHDK and CDR2 SYGVNS. The CDR3 is 15 amino acids. V was clipped by 5 bases and J by 3 bases; unmatched bases: 6. The CDR3 loop is CASSSADRDNQPQHF. The DNA of the CDR3 is TGTGCCAGCAGTTCCGCGGACAGGGACAATCAGCCCCAGCATTTT.

This clonotype was counted ten times or more. One end of the junction fails to match germline, which may point to a read error. The chain recombines TRBV2 with TRBJ2-7; 10 bases align to TRBD2. This CDR3 has 14 residues. Germline V gene lookup returns CDR1 SNHLY and CDR2 FYNNEI. CDR3 sequence reads: CASSEREGHYEQCF. CDR3 sequence (DNA): TGTGCCAGCAGCGAGCGGGAGGGCCACTACGAGCAGTGCTTC.

As to this clonotype: Here the CDR3 omits its conserved ending phenylalanine or tryptophan, so a read error is the likely source. V is TRBV10-3 and J is TRBJ2-7; TRBD1 matches at 8 bases. The germline V gene encodes CDR1 ENHRY and CDR2 SYGVKD. V lost 3 bases to trimming and J lost 7 bases; unmatched junction nucleotides: 11. The CDR3 has 15 amino acids. CDR3 sequence: CAISETGGPNNEQYL. The CDR3 DNA sequence: TGTGCCATCAGTGAAACAGGGGGTCCGAATAATGAGCAGTACCTC.

This rearrangement joins TRBV2 to TRBJ2-5, with D possibly matching TRBD1 (6 bases). Trimming left V 6 bases short and J 9 bases short, with 17 bases between. Germline lookup yields CDR1 SNHLY and CDR2 FYNNEI. The CDR3 contains 13 residues. The CDR3 here is CASRRDTDFPQYF. In nucleotides, the CDR3 is TGTGCCAGCAGAAGGGACACCGACTTTCCCCAGTACTTC.

The chain is built from TRBV19 and TRBJ2-7; D might be TRBD2 (6 bases). The germline gives CDR1 LNHDA, CDR2 SQIVND (reference sequence). The V end was cut by 0 bases, the J end by 2 bases, with 11 bases between. CDR3 length equals 15 residues. CDR3 in amino acids: CASSIDSAGTYEQYF. The CDR3, as DNA: TGTGCCAGTAGTATAGATTCCGCGGGGACCTACGAGCAGTACTTC.

CDR3 coding DNA: TGCAGTGCCAGCAGTCTCACTCAGGGTACCGGGGAGCTGTTTTTT. Protein sequence: CSASSLTQGTGELFF. This chain uses TRBV20-1 with TRBJ2-2, with D maybe TRBD1 (5 bases). Trimming shortened V by 6 bases and J by 5 bases, and 19 bases separated the two germline ends. There are 15 residues in the CDR3. The germline gives CDR1 DFQATT, CDR2 SNEGSKA (reference sequence).

The J gene is TRBJ2-3, the V gene TRBV13; the D gene is possibly TRBD2 (7 bases). The CDR3 loop spans 17 amino acids. Germline CDR1 PRHDT, CDR2 FYEKMQ (reference sequence). Deletions cut 4 bases from V and 1 base from J, with 18 bases between. The DNA of the CDR3 is TGTGCCAGCAGCTCCCCGGAGGGGGGGGGCGGCACAGATACGCAGTATTTT. This sequence encodes CASSSPEGGGGTDTQYF.

This clonotype was detected a few times. The rearrangement links TRBV5-4 to TRBJ2-5, with D perhaps matching TRBD2 (5 bases). V lost 1 base and J 11 bases, leaving 30 bases between the germline ends. Germline V lookup: CDR1 SGHNT, CDR2 YYREEE (reference sequence). The CDR3 is 18 residues long. CDR3 residues: CASSLSGFKFERQMEQYF. CDR3 nucleotide sequence: TGTGCCAGCAGCTTGTCGGGATTTAAGTTCGAGCGCCAGATGGAGCAGTACTTC.

Comments on this clonotype: A much bigger clone sits one base away, suggesting this may be a read error. The chain recombines TRBV30 with TRBJ1-6; D may be TRBD1 (5 bases). Germline assignment: CDR1 GTSNPN and CDR2 SVGIG (reference sequence). The CDR3 sequence is 14 residues long. The DNA for the CDR3 is TGTGCCTGGACTACGGGACGAGATAATTCACCCCTCCGCTTT. Translation gives CAWTTGRDNSPLRF.

This chain links TRBV12-3 or TRBV12-4 with TRBJ2-6, with no clear D. The germline V and J ends were trimmed by 6 bases and 2 bases, with 11 bases remaining between them. This CDR3 is 15 amino acids long. CDR3 in amino acids: CASSLGSPGANVLTF. The CDR3 bases are TGTGCCAGCAGCCTGGGGTCTCCTGGGGCCAACGTCCTGACTTTC.

The rearrangement uses TRBV18 and TRBJ1-2, with 7 bases identical to TRBD1. Germline CDR1 is KGHSH and CDR2 is LQKENI. The ends lost 3 bases at V and 0 bases at J; junction bases unmatched: 4. CDR3 size: 15 residues. CDR3 in amino acids: CASSPGTAANYGYTF. As DNA, the CDR3 is TGTGCCAGCTCACCCGGGACAGCTGCTAACTATGGCTACACCTTC. The full variable domain, completed using reference TRBV18 and TRBJ1-2, is NAGVMQNPRHLVRRRGQEARLRCSPMKGHSHVYWYRQLPEEGLKFMVYLQKENIIDESGMPKERFSAEFPKEGPSILRIQQVVRGDSAAYFCASSPGTAANYGYTFGSGTRLTVV.

This sequence joins TRBV7-2 and TRBJ1-2; D call uncertain. Trimming left V 4 bases short and J 2 bases short, with 5 bases between. From germline, CDR1 is SGHTA and CDR2 FQGNSA. This CDR3 has 12 residues. The CDR3 here is CASSSINYGYTF. The CDR3 bases are TGTGCCAGCAGCTCAATCAACTATGGCTACACCTTC.

The sample holds many counts of this clonotype. The chain employs TRBV6-5 and TRBJ2-7, with D possibly being TRBD1 or TRBD2 (5 bases each). Trimming shortened V by 4 bases and J by 4 bases, and 14 bases separated the two germline ends. This CDR3 spans 14 amino acids. In germline, CDR1 is MNHEY, CDR2 SVGAGI. The CDR3 reads CASSWDGRKYEQYF. CDR3 coding DNA: TGTGCCAGCAGTTGGGACGGCCGAAAGTACGAGCAGTACTTC.

This clonotype was seen ten or more times. The chain's CDR3 is CASSIQGALNTEAFF. The CDR3 bases are TGTGCCAGTAGTATTCAGGGGGCCCTGAACACTGAAGCTTTCTTT. The chain has TRBV19 and TRBJ1-1; 8 bases map to TRBD1. The CDR3 sequence is 15 residues long. The J segment lost 0 bases and the V segment lost 3 bases, leaving 3 bases of the junction unmatched. Germline V gene sequence: CDR1 LNHDA, CDR2 SQIVND (reference sequence).

Many counts were recorded for this clonotype. The rearrangement uses TRBV19 and TRBJ2-7, with TRBD2 identical over 11 bases. Germline values: CDR1 LNHDA, CDR2 SQIVND (reference sequence). The CDR3 loop spans 14 amino acids. With V trimmed by 6 bases and J by 3 bases, 4 bases remained unmatched. The CDR3 DNA reads as TGTGCCAGTAGGCAAACTAGCGGGAGCTACGAGCAGTACTTC. Protein: CASRQTSGSYEQYF. The variable domain in full, with the rest retrieved from reference TRBV19 and TRBJ2-7, is DGGITQSPKYLFRKEGQNVTLSCEQNLNHDAMYWYRQDPGQGLRLIYYSQIVNDFQKGDIAEGYSVSREKKESFPLTVTSAQKNPTAFYLCASRQTSGSYEQYFGPGTRLTVT.